A few counts support the clone carrying this T cell receptor beta chain. Its antigen remains unidentified. Deletions cut 3 bases from V and 3 bases from J, with 16 bases between. The CDR3 extends over 16 amino acids. Germline values: CDR1 SGHKS, CDR2 YYEKEE (reference sequence). Profiled with immunoSEQ multiplex PCR; TCRdb holds only in-frame clones, not every one. The sample includes about a million clones, 65% to 80% of them seen just once. These data come from a study of shared clonotypes between healthy human individuals. Study-level information: A donor's plate count was three for CD4 naive and three for CD4 memory; CD8 naive had two and CD8 memory one.

All donors were healthy HIV-negative adults lacking recent acute infections or vaccinations. Overall study findings and caveats: Clonotypes not shared had lower generation probabilities than those common to all four donors. Estimated richness values were generally larger in naive subsets than in memory subsets.

Sequenced input: memory CD4+ T cells sorted from blood. Subset reported: CD45RA-negative fraction. The chain links TRBV5-5 to TRBJ2-1; D perhaps matches TRBD1 (6 bases). The clonotype was recovered from a man in his late teens or twenties in good health. CDR3: CASSSRTDKSYNEQFF. CDR3 in DNA: TGTGCCAGCAGCTCGAGGACAGACAAGAGCTACAATGAGCAGTTCTTC.